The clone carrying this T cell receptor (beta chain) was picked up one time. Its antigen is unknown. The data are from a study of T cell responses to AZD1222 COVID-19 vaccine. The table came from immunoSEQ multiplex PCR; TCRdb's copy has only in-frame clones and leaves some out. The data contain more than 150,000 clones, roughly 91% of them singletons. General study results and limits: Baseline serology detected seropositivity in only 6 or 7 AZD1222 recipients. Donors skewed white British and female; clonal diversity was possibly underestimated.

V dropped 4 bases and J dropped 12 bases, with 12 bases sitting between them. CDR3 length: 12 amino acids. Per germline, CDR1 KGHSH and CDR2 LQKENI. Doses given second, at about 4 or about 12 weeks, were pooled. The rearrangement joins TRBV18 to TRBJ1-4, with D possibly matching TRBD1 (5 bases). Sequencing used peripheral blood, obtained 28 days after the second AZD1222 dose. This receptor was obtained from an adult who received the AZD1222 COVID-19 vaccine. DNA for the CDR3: TGTGCCAGCTCACAACAGAGGGGAGAACTGTTTTTT. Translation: CASSQQRGELFF.